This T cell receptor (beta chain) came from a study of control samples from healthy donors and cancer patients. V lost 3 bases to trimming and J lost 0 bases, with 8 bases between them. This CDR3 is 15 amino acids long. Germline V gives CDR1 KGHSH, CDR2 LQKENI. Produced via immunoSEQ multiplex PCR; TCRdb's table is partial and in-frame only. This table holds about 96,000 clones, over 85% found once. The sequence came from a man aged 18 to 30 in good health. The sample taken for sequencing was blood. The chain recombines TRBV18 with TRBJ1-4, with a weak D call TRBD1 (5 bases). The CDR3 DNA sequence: TGTGCCAGCTCACCGGGGGATGCAACTAATGAAAAACTGTTTTTT. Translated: CASSPGDATNEKLFF. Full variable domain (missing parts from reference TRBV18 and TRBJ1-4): NAGVMQNPRHLVRRRGQEARLRCSPMKGHSHVYWYRQLPEEGLKFMVYLQKENIIDESGMPKERFSAEFPKEGPSILRIQQVVRGDSAAYFCASSPGDATNEKLFFGSGTQLSVL.